The clone carrying this T cell receptor beta chain came up many times. What it recognizes is unknown. This specimen comes from a study of response to subunit inactivated influenza vaccine. TCRdb re-analysed the RT-PCR reads in MiXCR, keeping a single row per CDR3 protein. The sample contains fewer than 650,000 distinct CDR3 sequences, over 10% of which appear only once. Study-wide results and caveats: The authors put forward the suggestion that each seasonal influenza vaccination may bring in only a limited number of new T cells.

After removal of 5 bases from V and 4 bases from J, the junction contained 10 bases not matched to a gene. The CDR3 is 17 residues long. This TCR was recovered from a man aged 50-59 years who received an inactivated influenza vaccine. The starting material was PBMCs from blood, obtained roughly 47 days after vaccination. The rearrangement joins TRBV12-3 or TRBV12-4 to TRBJ2-1; 11 bases are shared with TRBD2. The CDR3 here is CASSVRLGLAAYNEQFF. CDR3 coding DNA: TGTGCCAGCAGTGTAAGACTGGGACTAGCGGCGTACAATGAGCAGTTCTTC.